This T cell receptor (beta chain) was found in a study of T cells after yellow fever vaccination (dated by TCRdb to between 2018 and 2020). For the wider study: Libraries from fractions with low cell numbers were prepared with the SMART-Seq v4 Ultra Low Input RNA kit. To follow T-cell clones before and after both primary and booster YFV17D yellow fever vaccination, bulk TCR alpha and beta repertoires underwent longitudinal sequencing. Two healthy male donors, one aged 18 to 29 and one aged 30 to 40 years, made up the cohort. Blood was drawn at multiple timepoints before and after primary and secondary immunization, with bulk PBMC replicates and cell subsets isolated.

The instrument was an Illumina NovaSeq 6000. TCR cDNA was made using 5'RACE template switching, a step that added a universal primer site and unique molecular identifiers. cDNA synthesis was primed from both the TCR alpha and TCR beta constant segments. Library amplification involved two PCR steps, and the second step added sample barcodes and sequencing adapters. Sequencing of libraries was performed on Illumina HiSeq 2500 (2x100 bp) or NovaSeq (2x150 bp). Processing in the source paper ran as follows. Reads were demultiplexed and collapsed into UMI consensus sequences with MIGEC, and V(D)J alignment was performed with MiXCR. Clonotypes responding to the vaccine were identified with edgeR on replicate PBMC samples, with the criteria of FDR below 0.01 and a log2 fold change above 5 up to day 15. CD4 or CD8 identity was assigned to each bulk clonotype according to whether the clonotype was present at higher abundance in the sequenced CD4 repertoire or the sequenced CD8 repertoire. TCRdb reworked the public reads: Q25 trimming with fastp, MiXCR clone assembly, productive beta chains retained. Duplicate CDR3 protein sequences are folded into a single record with the most common DNA and genes. The V and J calls and clone size come from TCRdb's table, not from the authors' own analysis. For this sample the table gives around 250,000 distinct CDR3 sequences, of which roughly 5% were detected only once. Clones ranked in the top ten supply more than 3% of the sample.

The study at large found these results: Most clones expanded after primary vaccination (96% of CD4 and around nine tenths of CD8) were re-detected after the booster, suggesting that broad memory maintenance occurred. A small share of clonotypes occurred in both CD4 and CD8 compartments, likely arising from convergent recombination. Only a couple of donors were included in the study, so the extent to which the findings can be generalized is limited. Compared with the primary T-cell response, the secondary T-cell response was weaker but faster, peaking on day 5 rather than day 15. Computational filtering was needed because FACS-sorted repertoires could contain abundant contaminating clonotypes from the bulk population.

This clonotype was seen a handful of times. Its target antigen remains unknown. The record has no base qualities; no much larger clone is one base away. What this sample's treatment or condition label stands for: live attenuated yellow fever vaccine strain. A standard Ficoll-Paque protocol was used to isolate PBMCs from peripheral blood. Dynabeads CD4 and CD8 positive selection kits were used to isolate the CD4 and CD8 T-cell fractions. TriZol was used to extract RNA from bulk PBMCs, CD4 and CD8 fractions, and dextramer-positive and dextramer-negative fractions. Trimming accounts for 0 bases at V and 7 bases at J, while the number of junction bases matched to no gene is 10. The germline V gene gives CDR1 as SGHRS and CDR2 as YFSETQ. From the cysteine up to the phenylalanine, the CDR3 has a length of 17 residues. Just CDR3 DNA is preserved here, 51 bases in frame from base 1.

Sequencing was performed on CD4+ T cells sorted from PBMCs, taken on the day of the yellow fever booster vaccination. The TCR was taken from a man younger than 30 who received the YFV17D yellow fever vaccine. The chain is encoded by TRBV5-1 joined to TRBJ2-2; TRBD1 lines up with 9 middle nucleotides. This receptor has the CDR3 CASSLEGNRGQSGELFF. The DNA sequence is as follows: TGCGCCAGCAGCTTGGAGGGGAACAGGGGGCAGAGCGGGGAGCTGTTTTTT. Reference TRBV5-1 and TRBJ2-2 genes cover what lies past the CDR3, so the full variable domain is KAGVTQTPRYLIKTRGQQVTLSCSPISGHRSVSWYQQTPGQGLQFLFEYFSETQRNKGNFPGRFSGRQFSNSRSEMNVSTLELGDSALYLCASSLEGNRGQSGELFFGEGSRLTVL.